This T cell receptor (beta chain) was profiled in a study of shared clonotypes between healthy human individuals (dated by TCRdb to between 2020 and 2021). Concerning the study at large: A couple of women and a few men aged 18 to 49 years were included in the cohort. The study deeply sequenced blood TCR repertoires of about five healthy adults to estimate repertoire size and the extent of clonotype sharing between individuals. To increase sequencing depth and limit assay-specific biases, different laboratories used diverse techniques to prepare libraries and sequence TCR repertoires. Each donor's leukapheresis produced roughly between about 0.9 and 9.5 billion PBMCs. For each donor, CD4 naive and CD4 memory were each run on three plates, CD8 naive on two plates, and CD8 memory on one plate.

Using the deep immunoSEQ assay, multiplex PCR amplified TCR CDR3 regions from genomic DNA. Genomic DNA extracted from each cell subset was distributed evenly over all wells of several immunoSEQ 96-well plates, and each plate served as one replicate. For sorted subsets, each replicate PCR was loaded with around 200 ng genomic DNA, equivalent to roughly 30,000 T cell genomes. The purified libraries were quantified using a Qubit 3.0 fluorometer, sized with a Bioanalyzer 2100, and then quantified again using the KAPA Library Quantification kit. Every immunoSEQ 96-well plate was sequenced on a separate single-read 150-cycle Illumina NextSeq 550 flow cell. The source study handled its data this way. Because the immunoSEQ output included only junctional sequences and no quality scores, the filtering could not be the same as the filtering used for full-length reads. To assign V/J genes and CDR3, sequences were annotated using PyIR, a Python wrapper for IgBLAST v1.9, with IMGT germline references. Reads were filtered out if the reads had weak V/J assignments (E-value above 1e-6), no CDR3, stop codons, out-of-frame junctions, or ambiguous translated residues. A V3J clonotype was defined by an identical inferred V gene, J gene, and CDR3 amino acid sequence. The percentage overlap between two repertoires was calculated by dividing the number of shared unique clonotypes by the size of the smaller repertoire. Three approaches were used to assess repertoire richness: RTK rarefaction, the Chao1 estimator, and Recon v2.1 estimates of unobserved clonotypes. For all TCRbeta clonotypes obtained by the gDNA method from several donors, generation probabilities were computed with OLGA. TCRdb re-hosts the immuneACCESS table, in-frame sequences only. Its copies lack some clones; in the studies checked, an unresolved V gene accounts for under half of them, and the cause for the rest is not known. V and J calls and clone size are copied from that table; D and trimming were computed from the DNA. Present in this sample are millions of clones, about 92% of which were seen just once. Of the sample, about 0.13% falls within the top ten clones.

Beyond this particular receptor, the publication reports: Pairwise subsampling indicated that sequencing depth was expected to affect the degree of clonotype sharing among donors. Clonotypes shared by all four sorted-subset donors showed higher generation probabilities than non-shared clonotypes. Even with the large sequencing depth, rarefaction of the sorted-subset datasets indicated that sequencing was incomplete. Estimated clonotype richness was generally larger for naive than for memory subsets. Across a handful of donors, 5% to 6% of naive CD4, more than 3% of naive CD8, about 2.3% of memory CD4, and approximately 0.4% of memory CD8 clonotypes were shared. Because the study included a small number of donors, the genetic and exposure-history diversity represented was limited. Sampling was restricted to blood, and TCR repertoires in tissues likely differ from the TCR repertoires found in blood.

Counted from cysteine to phenylalanine, this CDR3 has 15 amino acids. Kept here is only the CDR3 DNA, which spans 45 bases and is read in frame from base 1. From a lookup of the germline V gene, CDR1 and CDR2 are SGHTA and FQGNSA. Trimming accounts for 3 bases at V and 1 base at J, while the number of junction bases matched to no gene is 3. Turning to this clone: What antigen it recognizes has not been identified. Per-base quality was not reported, and no clone a single base away is much larger than it.

Donors were healthy HIV-negative adults with no recently reported acute infections or vaccinations. Every donor was a Caucasian adult living in Nashville, Tennessee, USA. CD4+ T cells were enriched by magnetic negative selection; naive cells were then positively selected on CD45RA, and the negative fraction formed the memory subset. After blood collection by leukapheresis, PBMCs were isolated using Ficoll-Histopaque density gradient centrifugation and then cryopreserved in the vapor phase of liquid nitrogen. Analytical flow cytometry was used to check the purity and quantity of every magnetically sorted T cell population. Genomic DNA was isolated from each sorted fraction and quantified by UV absorbance on a Nanodrop 2000c.

The rearrangement combines TRBV7-2 with TRBJ1-3, with 7 junctional bases fitting TRBD1. This TCR derives from a man aged 18 to 29 in good health. The sample consisted of naive CD4+ T cells sorted from blood. The cell subset or site label, as the study defines it: CD45RA+ positively selected. The CDR3 protein: CASSFRTGSGNTIYF. The bases are TGTGCCAGCAGCTTCCGGACAGGATCTGGAAACACCATATATTTT. When the CDR3 is completed using the reference TRBV7-2 and TRBJ1-3 genes on either side, the full variable domain is GAGVSQSPSNKVTEKGKDVELRCDPISGHTALYWYRQSLGQGLEFLIYFQGNSAPDKSGLPSDRFSAERTGGSVSTLTIQRTQQEDSAVYLCASSFRTGSGNTIYFGEGSWLTVV.